These 31 T cell receptor beta chains were sequenced from one sample in a study of T-cell memory formation after mild COVID-19. TCRdb reprocessed the 5' RACE reads via MiXCR and lists one record per CDR3 protein. Of under 200,000 distinct CDR3 sequences listed, around 10% are singletons. Sequencing used PBMCs or a T cell subset sorted from them (not recorded which). These receptors originate from a man between 18 and 29 years old who had mild COVID-19 (a few samples of this study predate the infection). Cell type and time point are not known.

This clonotype appeared a few times. The rearrangement links TRBV7-8 to TRBJ1-1; D might be TRBD1 (6 bases). V lost 8 bases and J 5 bases, leaving 18 bases between the germline ends. CDR3 length: 14 amino acids. CDR1 and CDR2 from the germline V gene are SGHVS and FQNEAQ. The CDR3 is CASCLNRAGTEAFF. CDR3 DNA sequence: TGTGCCAGCTGTCTTAACAGGGCTGGGACTGAAGCTTTCTTT.

The gene calls are TRBV9 and TRBJ1-4; TRBD1 matches 12 bases. This CDR3 contains 14 residues. V was clipped by 4 bases and J by 8 bases; unmatched bases: 3. Germline V CDR1 and CDR2: SGDLS, YYNGEE. CDR3 loop: CASSSGQGAEKLFF. The CDR3 DNA reads TGTGCCAGCAGCTCGGGACAGGGGGCCGAAAAACTGTTTTTT.

This clonotype has only a few counts. The V gene is TRBV20-1, the J gene TRBJ2-1, with 9 bases fitting TRBD2. This CDR3 is built from 15 residues. Germline assignment: CDR1 DFQATT and CDR2 SNEGSKA (reference sequence). After removal of 4 bases from V and 5 bases from J, the junction contained 9 bases not matched to a gene. CDR3 sequence: CSAIHSGGRDNEQFF. For the CDR3, the DNA is TGCAGTGCTATCCACAGCGGGGGGAGGGACAATGAGCAGTTCTTC.

This clonotype was detected many times. The chain is built from TRBV10-3 and TRBJ2-5; D is perhaps TRBD1 or TRBD2 (5 bases each). CDR3 size: 14 residues. The V end lost 8 bases, the J end lost 4 bases, and 17 bases lay between the germline ends. Germline-derived CDR1 and CDR2 are ENHRY and SYGVKD. CDR3 sequence reads: CAIGVTPGGETQYF. For the CDR3, the DNA is TGTGCCATCGGGGTGACTCCTGGGGGAGAGACCCAGTACTTC.

This clonotype appeared a single time. The chain employs TRBV7-9 and TRBJ1-1, with D uncertain. Per the germline V gene, CDR1 is SEHNR and CDR2 is FQNEAQ (reference sequence). The CDR3 runs to 14 residues. Trimming pared 5 bases from V and 0 bases from J, leaving 10 bases between. The CDR3 loop reads CASSRYDLNTEAFF. The CDR3 coding sequence is TGTGCCAGCAGCCGATACGACCTGAACACTGAAGCTTTCTTT.

This chain uses TRBV10-3 with TRBJ2-1, with 7 positions matching TRBD1. V dropped 5 bases and J dropped 1; count of bases not matched to a gene: 8. Germline V gives CDR1 ENHRY, CDR2 SYGVKD. The CDR3 runs 16 residues. The chain's CDR3 is CAISNARDRSYNEQFF. In nucleotides, the CDR3 is TGTGCCATCAGTAACGCCCGGGACAGATCCTACAATGAGCAGTTCTTC.

In this sample, this clonotype turned up a few times. V gene TRBV12-3 or TRBV12-4 combines with J gene TRBJ2-1; D uncertain. Trimming cost V 2 bases and J 9 bases, with 14 bases left between them. This CDR3 region has 14 residues. CDR3 residues: CASSLSALVREQFF. CDR3 DNA sequence: TGTGCCAGCAGTTTATCCGCCCTAGTACGTGAGCAGTTCTTC.

The table lists this clonotype with a few counts. Written as DNA, the CDR3 is TGTGCCAGCAGCCATACTAGCGGGGGGAATACGCAGTATTTT. Encoded protein: CASSHTSGGNTQYF. This chain joins TRBV3-1 and TRBJ2-3; 12 nucleotides align to TRBD2. The V gene's germline CDR1 is LGHDT and CDR2 YNNKEL (reference sequence). This CDR3 contains 14 residues. J gave up 7 bases and V 3 bases, and 2 bases lay outside the gene matches.

This clonotype was seen at least ten times. The V gene is TRBV7-2, the J gene TRBJ2-7; 12 bases match TRBD2. CDR1 and CDR2 (germline): SGHTA, FQGNSA. V shed 5 bases and J 5 bases; nucleotides not matched to a gene: 7. The CDR3 sequence is 15 residues long. The DNA for the CDR3 is TGTGCCAGCAGCCCCCGACTAGCGGGAGCCCACGAGCAGTACTTC. Amino acids: CASSPRLAGAHEQYF.

This clonotype showed up just a few times. This sequence joins TRBV7-8 and TRBJ1-3; D perhaps matches TRBD1 (5 bases). Deletions cut 4 bases from V and 5 bases from J, with 21 bases between. Germline V gene lookup returns CDR1 SGHVS and CDR2 FQNEAQ. This CDR3 has 17 amino acids. The CDR3 spells CASSSPLGDPGRNTIYF. The CDR3 DNA reads TGTGCCAGCAGCTCCCCACTGGGCGACCCGGGACGAAACACCATATATTTT.

This clonotype has just a few counts. The chain is built from TRBV29-1 and TRBJ1-2; no clear D gene. The CDR3 runs 11 residues. Germline CDR1 SQVTM, CDR2 ANQGSEA. V was shortened by 4 bases and J by 8 bases, with 11 bases between the two germline ends. The CDR3 sequence: CSVGGVSGYTF. The CDR3 DNA sequence: TGCAGCGTTGGTGGGGTTTCGGGCTACACCTTC.

This clonotype was seen ten or more times. This chain links TRBV5-1 with TRBJ2-6; maybe TRBD2 (6 bases). The CDR3 length is 18 residues. V gave up 2 bases and J gave up 0 bases, with 15 bases separating them. Germline CDR1 SGHRS, CDR2 YFSETQ. The CDR3 region has the DNA TGCGCCAGCAGCTTCATCGCCGGAGCGGGCTCTGGGGCCAACGTCCTGACTTTC. Its protein product is CASSFIAGAGSGANVLTF.

This clonotype was counted ten times or more. The V gene is TRBV12-3 or TRBV12-4, the J gene TRBJ2-2, with D uncertain. The CDR3 loop spans 11 amino acids. V lost 3 bases and J 7 bases, leaving 3 bases between the germline ends. CDR3 loop: CASSFSGELFF. CDR3 bases: TGTGCCAGCAGTTTTAGCGGGGAGCTGTTTTTT.

There are a few counts of this clonotype. J is TRBJ1-2 and V is TRBV5-1; D might be TRBD1 (6 bases). The germline V gene encodes CDR1 SGHRS and CDR2 YFSETQ. This CDR3 has 16 residues. Trimming removed 4 bases at V and 6 bases at J, with 22 bases between. CDR3 coding DNA: TGCGCCAGCAGCGTGACCAGCACAGGGAAAGGAGATGGCTACACCTTC. The encoded protein is CASSVTSTGKGDGYTF.

The sample holds a few counts of this clonotype. This chain uses TRBV27 with TRBJ2-7; D is possibly TRBD2 (6 bases). There are 15 residues in the CDR3. The V gene lost 5 bases and the J gene lost 3 bases, with 17 bases spanning the gap. Germline CDR1 MNHEY, CDR2 SMNVEV (reference sequence). As DNA, the CDR3 is TGTGCCAGCAGTCAAAAGCCCGGGAGAGGCTACGAGCAGTACTTC. Translation: CASSQKPGRGYEQYF.

This clonotype was counted a few times. The chain recombines TRBV4-3 with TRBJ2-3; D is unresolved. Germline values: CDR1 LGHNA, CDR2 YSLEER. V was cut by 0 bases and J by 3 bases, with 7 bases left in between. The length of the CDR3 is 14 residues. The CDR3 reads CASSQDTRTDTQYF. The CDR3 DNA reads as TGCGCCAGCAGCCAAGATACGAGGACAGATACGCAGTATTTT.

This clonotype was seen more than once but under ten times. V gene TRBV12-3 or TRBV12-4 combines with J gene TRBJ1-1, with 7 bases fitting TRBD1. V lost 4 bases, J lost 6 bases, and 5 bases stayed unmatched. The CDR3 covers 13 residues. CDR3 sequence (DNA): TGTGCCAGCAGTTCATGGGACAGACCTGAAGCTTTCTTT. The encoded protein is CASSSWDRPEAFF.

This clonotype was observed a few times. The chain uses TRBV7-2 and TRBJ2-2, with a weak D call TRBD1 (5 bases). This CDR3 has 14 residues. Germline loops: CDR1 SGHTA, CDR2 FQGNSA. V was trimmed by 8 bases and J by 0 bases, leaving 10 bases between them. CDR3 sequence reads: CASQGDANTGELFF. DNA for the CDR3: TGTGCCAGCCAGGGTGACGCGAACACCGGGGAGCTGTTTTTT.

The chain uses TRBV4-1 and TRBJ2-5; a weak D match, TRBD2 (5 bases). The CDR3 has 13 residues. The V gene's germline CDR1 is MGHRA and CDR2 YSYEKL. The V gene lost 0 bases and the J gene lost 7 bases, with 9 bases spanning the gap. CDR3 amino acids: CASSQEEEGTQYF. The CDR3 DNA sequence: TGCGCCAGCAGCCAAGAGGAGGAAGGGACCCAGTACTTC.

V usage is TRBV19 and J usage is TRBJ2-5, with D possibly being TRBD2 (5 bases). This CDR3 comprises 13 residues. Trimming took 6 bases from V and 2 from J, leaving 10 bases between them. CDR1 and CDR2 (germline): LNHDA, SQIVND (reference sequence). DNA of the CDR3: TGTGCCAGTAGCGAGAGGGTACAAGAGACCCAGTACTTC. Protein sequence: CASSERVQETQYF.

V is TRBV5-1 and J is TRBJ2-5; the D call may be TRBD1 or TRBD2 (6 bases each). Per germline, CDR1 SGHRS and CDR2 YFSETQ. V dropped 4 bases and J dropped 4 bases, with 20 bases sitting between them. The length of the CDR3 is 16 residues. The CDR3 nucleotides are TGCGCCAGCAGCCTCGCCCTTGACAGGAGGGGAGAGACCCAGTACTTC. It translates to CASSLALDRRGETQYF.

This chain joins TRBV20-1 and TRBJ2-7, with no clear D. This CDR3 spans 11 amino acids. From germline, CDR1 is DFQATT and CDR2 SNEGSKA (reference sequence). The V end was cut by 6 bases, the J end by 0 bases, with 6 bases between. In DNA form, the CDR3 reads TGCAGTGCCGGGCCCTCCTACGAGCAGTACTTC. This sequence encodes CSAGPSYEQYF.

This clonotype was detected only a few times. This chain links TRBV5-5 with TRBJ1-2; D call uncertain. The length of the CDR3 is 13 residues. V lost 1 base and J 7 bases, leaving 11 bases between the germline ends. Germline CDR1 and CDR2: SGHKS and YYEKEE (reference sequence). CDR3 sequence: CASSLRRGGGYTF. For the CDR3, the DNA is TGTGCCAGCAGCTTGAGGCGGGGTGGTGGCTACACCTTC.

This clonotype was counted only a few times. CDR3 nucleotide sequence: TGTGCCAGCAGTGGGCCCCGGGACACTGAAGCTTTCTTT. Amino acids: CASSGPRDTEAFF. V and J are TRBV2 and TRBJ1-1; D is unclear. The CDR3 has 13 residues. Per the germline V gene, CDR1 is SNHLY and CDR2 is FYNNEI. The V and J ends lost 4 bases and 3 bases respectively, with 9 bases between them.

A single count supports this clonotype. The rearrangement links TRBV1 to TRBJ2-3. TRBV1 is flagged as a pseudogene. This CDR3 region has 16 residues. The CDR3 loop is CTSSQDRVGDTDTQYF. DNA of the CDR3: TGCACCAGCAGCCAAGATCGGGTTGGGGACACAGATACGCAGTATTTT.

The chain couples TRBV7-2 to TRBJ1-2, with 9 bases lining up with TRBD1. The germline V gene has CDR1 SGHTA and CDR2 FQGNSA. The CDR3 spans 15 residues. With 6 bases clipped from V and 7 bases from J, the junction kept 12 bases outside the gene matches. The CDR3 region is CASSLQGAQGLGYTF. CDR3 DNA: TGTGCCAGCAGTTTACAGGGGGCCCAGGGTCTTGGCTACACCTTC.

This clonotype was observed many times. This chain connects TRBV6-5 to TRBJ1-6; D perhaps matches TRBD1 (6 bases). CDR1 and CDR2 from the germline V gene are MNHEY and SVGAGI. V lost 5 bases, J lost 0 bases, and 8 bases lay in between. The CDR3 is made up of 15 amino acids. CDR3: CASSRGGSYNSPLHF. Written as DNA, the CDR3 is TGTGCCAGCAGTCGAGGGGGCTCCTATAATTCACCCCTCCACTTT.

The J gene is TRBJ2-7, the V gene TRBV6-1, with 11 bases aligning to TRBD1. Germline V gene lookup returns CDR1 MNHNS and CDR2 SASEGT. V lost 8 bases and J lost 6; bases outside the gene matches: 12. CDR3 length: 15 amino acids. The CDR3 region is CASRAPGTGGIEQYF. The CDR3 DNA is TGTGCCAGCCGCGCCCCCGGGACAGGGGGGATCGAGCAGTACTTC.

This chain links TRBV27 with TRBJ2-5, with 7 bases lining up with TRBD1. The V gene end was trimmed by 6 bases and the J gene end by 4 bases; junction bases not matched to a gene: 5. This CDR3 has 13 amino acids. Germline CDR1 reads MNHEY; CDR2 reads SMNVEV (reference sequence). This chain's CDR3 is CASRRQGTETQYF. In DNA form, the CDR3 reads TGTGCCAGCAGAAGACAGGGTACAGAGACCCAGTACTTC.

The chain has TRBV27 and TRBJ1-4; TRBD1 is a possible D gene (6 bases). Germline V gives CDR1 MNHEY, CDR2 SMNVEV (reference sequence). The CDR3 runs 15 residues. Trimming shortened V by 3 bases and J by 5 bases, and 13 bases separated the two germline ends. The CDR3 bases are TGTGCCAGCAGTTTCCAGTGGGGGGGCAATGAAAAACTGTTTTTT. This sequence encodes CASSFQWGGNEKLFF. Complete variable domain (other parts from reference TRBV27 and TRBJ1-4): EAQVTQNPRYLITVTGKKLTVTCSQNMNHEYMSWYRQDPGLGLRQIYYSMNVEVTDKGDVPEGYKVSRKEKRNFPLILESPSPNQTSLYFCASSFQWGGNEKLFFGSGTQLSVL.

This clonotype was found a few times. V and J are TRBV4-2 and TRBJ2-2; 11 bases are shared with TRBD1. Germline CDR1 LGHNA, CDR2 YNFKEQ. The CDR3 contains 16 residues. Germline trimming cut 4 bases from V and 8 bases from J; bases unmatched to any gene: 9. The CDR3 sequence: CASSPSGTGGIGELFF. CDR3 in DNA: TGTGCCAGCAGCCCTTCCGGGACAGGGGGTATAGGGGAGCTGTTTTTT.